This entry describes one T cell receptor (beta chain). Its cognate antigen is unknown. Assay: immunoSEQ multiplex PCR; the TCRdb copy retains only in-frame clones and omits some. The data show 400,000 to 450,000 clones, around 92% seen once. The treatment is: roughly 20 received Ad26.COV2.S at low or high dose, single or two shots; about five received placebo; per-sample allocation not given. Material that was analyzed had been drawn on day 63 after the first vaccine or placebo injection. These data belong to a study of Ad26.COV2.S vaccination and SARS-CoV-2 variants. General observations from the study: Participants given vaccine showed non-spike TCR breadth similar to that of placebo recipients. Analytic work on TCR breadth and depth might have understated the full extent of total T cell responses.

Looked up from germline, CDR1 is LGHDT and CDR2 is YNNKEL (reference sequence). Trimming pared 5 bases from V and 3 bases from J, leaving 7 bases between. The CDR3 length is 12 residues. This sample comprised peripheral blood, obtained in a trial of Ad26.COV2.S vaccine versus placebo. This chain connects TRBV3-1 (or the pseudogene TRBV3-2) to TRBJ1-2, with unresolved D. The source is a person aged 18-60 years who received the Ad26.COV2.S COVID-19 vaccine or a placebo. Written as DNA, the CDR3 is TGTGCCAGCAGCTGGGTTGACTATGGCTACACCTTC. Encoded protein: CASSWVDYGYTF.